This T cell receptor (beta chain) was recovered during a study of blood T cell repertoires in COVID-19. Study summary: Researchers got acute and convalescent COVID-19 samples from the United States, Italy and Spain. Sample material is recorded as cDNA or gDNA derived from T cells, B-cell-depleted T cells, or PBMCs.

TCRdb's table, derived via immunoSEQ multiplex PCR, lists solely in-frame clones and lacks some. The sample shows roughly 130,000 clones, about four fifths of them seen only once. Germline values: CDR1 SGHDN, CDR2 FVKESK. Trimming removed 4 bases from V and 2 bases from J; junction bases left unmatched: 2. The CDR3 has 14 amino acids. The TCR was taken from a man aged 40-49 years with active or convalescent COVID-19. The rearrangement links TRBV14 to TRBJ2-5; TRBD1 agrees at 9 bases. Sequenced sample: peripheral blood. CDR3 DNA sequence: TGTGCCAGCAGCCCGGGACAGGGACAAGAGACCCAGTACTTC. Translating gives CASSPGQGQETQYF.